Listed here are 30 T cell receptor beta chains from one sample, sequenced in a study of prognosis after radiotherapy for stage I lung cancer. Template was genomic DNA; TCR beta CDR3 amplified in two multiplex PCR rounds. First-round PCR used primers specific to each TRBV and TRBJ gene. TCRdb reprocessed the multiplex PCR reads with MiXCR, giving one entry per CDR3 protein. The sample contains around 27,000 distinct CDR3 sequences, about a third of which appear only once. The sequenced sample was PBMCs, obtained before or after stereotactic body radiation therapy (not recorded which). Every receptor here comes from a donor at least 50 years old with non-small cell lung cancer.

This clonotype is judged medium-sized (0.01 to 0.1%). The J gene is TRBJ1-3, the V gene TRBV5-1; TRBD1 matches at 7 bases. Unmatched junction bases numbered 6, after V lost 3 bases and J lost 3 bases. Looked up from germline, CDR1 is SGHRS and CDR2 is YFSETQ. CDR3 length: 15 residues. CDR3 nucleotide sequence: TGCGCCAGCAGCTCAGGACAGGTAGTTGGAAACACCATATATTTT. Its translation: CASSSGQVVGNTIYF.

To note about this clonotype: Compared with germline, one end of the junction differs, possibly owing to a read error. This chain joins TRBV5-1 and TRBJ1-3; D is perhaps TRBD1 (6 bases). From germline, CDR1 is SGHRS and CDR2 YFSETQ. This CDR3 comprises 17 residues. CDR3 bases: TGCGCCGGCAGCGTCAGGACAGCTCATTACTCTGGAAACACCATATATTTT. Amino acids: CAGSVRTAHYSGNTIYF.

For this clonotype: A read error is likely here: a far larger clone is one base away. The rearrangement joins TRBV7-9 to TRBJ1-5, with 7 bases lining up with TRBD1. The CDR3 is 16 residues long. Germline loops: CDR1 SEHNR, CDR2 FQNEAQ (reference sequence). Unmatched junction bases numbered 7, after V lost 5 bases and J lost 0 bases. The CDR3 nucleotides read TGTGCCAGCAGCCTCCGGGACAGATGTAGCAATCAGCCCCAGCATTTT. Amino acid sequence: CASSLRDRCSNQPQHF.

For this clonotype: One junction end does not reproduce the germline sequence, and a read error may be involved. CDR3 in amino acids: CAGSIEAGGRQSQHF. The CDR3 bases are TGTGCCGGTAGTATAGAAGCAGGGGGCCGTCAGTCCCAGCATTTT. The chain joins TRBV19 to TRBJ1-5, with 8 bases that match TRBD1. There are 15 residues in the CDR3. CDR1 is LNHDA and CDR2 is SQIVND in the germline V gene (reference sequence).

This clonotype came up many times. V usage is TRBV6-5 and J usage is TRBJ2-2; no firm D call. The germline CDR1 and CDR2 sequences are MNHEY and SVGAGI. V lost 2 bases and J lost 1, with 11 bases in between. The CDR3 totals 16 residues. This CDR3 reads CASSYRRTGNTGELFF. CDR3 sequence (DNA): TGTGCCAGCAGTTACCGCCGGACGGGGAACACCGGGGAGCTGTTTTTT.

To note about this clonotype: A far larger clone is a single base away, which makes a read error likely. The rearrangement joins TRBV6-4 to TRBJ1-5; D is unclear. The V gene lost 6 bases and the J gene lost 4 bases, with 22 bases spanning the gap. CDR3 length equals 17 residues. In germline, CDR1 is MRHNA, CDR2 SNTAGT. CDR3 amino acids: CASSDRPRVGQNQPQHF. Written as DNA, the CDR3 is TGTGCCAGCAGCGACCGTCCTCGGGTAGGGCAAAATCAGCCCCAGCATTTT.

This clonotype is classed as medium-sized. The V gene is TRBV20-1, the J gene TRBJ2-3, with D possibly being TRBD2 (6 bases). The CDR3 has 15 amino acids. Germline lookup yields CDR1 DFQATT and CDR2 SNEGSKA (reference sequence). V lost 0 bases, J lost 1 base, and 11 bases lay in between. In DNA form, the CDR3 reads TGCAGTGCTAGAGATTTGAGGGAGGGCACAGATACGCAGTATTTT. It specifies CSARDLREGTDTQYF.

The table lists this clonotype with a few counts. In DNA, the CDR3 is TGTGCCAGCAGCTTATCTATCAGAGGCGGACCTTACAATGAGCAGTTCTTC. Its translation is CASSLSIRGGPYNEQFF. This chain joins TRBV7-2 and TRBJ2-1; D is unresolved. Germline-derived CDR1 and CDR2 are SGHTA and FQGNSA. V was clipped by 2 bases and J by 4 bases, with 18 bases between them. CDR3 length: 17 amino acids.

The chain uses TRBV27 and TRBJ2-1; D call uncertain. The CDR3 length is 14 residues. Trimming took 0 bases from V and 9 from J, leaving 12 bases between them. Germline values: CDR1 MNHEY, CDR2 SMNVEV (reference sequence). CDR3 DNA sequence: TGTGCCAGCAGTTTATCGAGAGGTGTTCTTGAGCAGTTCTTC. It translates to CASSLSRGVLEQFF.

This clonotype was detected ten times or more. The chain links TRBV29-1 to TRBJ1-1, with a tentative D call TRBD1 (6 bases). Germline assignment: CDR1 SQVTM and CDR2 ANQGSEA. CDR3 length: 11 amino acids. V was pared by 7 bases and J by 8 bases, with 14 bases between. In DNA, the CDR3 is TGCAGCGCTGATTCCGGGACAGAAGCTTTCTTT. Encoded protein: CSADSGTEAFF.

The gene calls are TRBV20-1 and TRBJ1-1; unclear D gene. CDR1 is DFQATT and CDR2 is SNEGSKA in the germline V gene (reference sequence). Trimming removed 5 bases from V and 12 bases from J, with 16 bases in between. The CDR3 consists of 11 residues. CDR3 amino acids: CSAETISRTFF. The CDR3 nucleotides are TGCAGTGCTGAAACCATTTCCCGGACTTTCTTT.

V and J are TRBV4-1 and TRBJ2-1, with D possibly TRBD2 on 5 matching bases. The V end was cut by 1 base, the J end by 5 bases, with 12 bases between. The germline V gene encodes CDR1 MGHRA and CDR2 YSYEKL. The CDR3 runs 15 residues. Here the CDR3 DNA reads TGCGCCAGCAGCCAAGTGATGGGAGTGGACAATGAGCAGTTCTTC. It yields the protein CASSQVMGVDNEQFF.

This clonotype rates as medium-sized. The chain links TRBV11-3 to TRBJ2-1; TRBD2 agrees at 9 bases. Unmatched junction bases numbered 7, after V lost 8 bases and J lost 2 bases. This CDR3 region has 15 residues. Per the germline V gene, CDR1 is SGHNT and CDR2 is YENEEA. In DNA form, the CDR3 reads TGTGCCAGCTCGGAAGCGGGAGGTACCTACAATGAGCAGTTCTTC. Its protein is CASSEAGGTYNEQFF.

The chain couples TRBV3-1 to TRBJ2-7; 8 bases are shared with TRBD2. The CDR3 sequence is 15 residues long. The germline gives CDR1 LGHDT, CDR2 YNNKEL (reference sequence). The V segment lost 8 bases and the J segment 1 base; nucleotides outside the gene matches: 10. CDR3 in amino acids: CASHRVLAASYEQYF. CDR3 nucleotides: TGTGCCAGCCACAGGGTACTAGCGGCATCCTACGAGCAGTACTTC.

At least ten counts were recorded for this clonotype. J is TRBJ2-5 and V is TRBV28; 7 positions agree with TRBD1. Looked up from germline, CDR1 is MDHEN and CDR2 is SYDVKM. V gave up 1 base and J gave up 4 bases; unmatched junction bases: 3. The CDR3 totals 14 residues. CDR3 loop: CASSLYPGGETQYF. In DNA form, the CDR3 reads TGTGCCAGCAGTTTATATCCAGGGGGAGAGACCCAGTACTTC.

Concerning this clonotype itself: One junction end disagrees with the germline gene, perhaps due to a read error. The chain employs TRBV6-2 or TRBV6-3 and TRBJ1-5, with D possibly TRBD1 on 5 matching bases. CDR1 and CDR2 from the germline V gene are MNHEY and SVGEGT. The CDR3 extends over 18 amino acids. The CDR3 region has the DNA TGCGCCAGCAGTTTCCTCTCTCCGGCCAGCAGGGGCAATCAGCCCCAGCATTTT. Its protein product is CASSFLSPASRGNQPQHF.

Many counts were recorded for this clonotype. The chain carries TRBV19 and TRBJ2-4, with D perhaps TRBD2 (6 bases). The CDR3 spans 13 residues. V lost 4 bases to trimming and J lost 8 bases, with 12 bases between them. Per germline, CDR1 LNHDA and CDR2 SQIVND (reference sequence). The CDR3 DNA follows: TGTGCCAGTAGTACCCGAGGAGGGGACATTCAGTACTTC. It encodes CASSTRGGDIQYF.

With respect to this clonotype: This may be a read error: a much more frequent sequence differs by one nucleotide. V usage is TRBV19 and J usage is TRBJ1-6; no clear D gene. This CDR3 has 14 amino acids. CDR1 is LNHDA and CDR2 is SQIVND in the germline V gene (reference sequence). The CDR3 here is CASNHPKYNSLLHF. The CDR3 DNA reads TGTGCCAGTAACCACCCGAAGTATAATTCACTCCTCCACTTT.

The chain recombines TRBV30 with TRBJ2-7, with 8 bases fitting TRBD2. This CDR3 region has 15 residues. Germline values: CDR1 GTSNPN, CDR2 SVGIG (reference sequence). V lost 2 bases to trimming and J lost 4 bases; unmatched junction nucleotides: 10. CDR3 amino acids: CAWSSVGRAGYEQYF. CDR3 in DNA: TGTGCCTGGAGTTCTGTCGGGAGGGCGGGATACGAGCAGTACTTC.

This clonotype was seen many times. CDR3 sequence: CASSLQTYNEQFF. The CDR3 region has the DNA TGTGCCAGCAGCCTCCAGACCTACAATGAGCAGTTCTTC. The chain employs TRBV12-3 or TRBV12-4 and TRBJ2-1, with no clear D. The CDR3 extends over 13 amino acids. V gave up 6 bases and J gave up 2 bases, with 8 bases separating them.

About this clonotype: A read error is likely here: a far larger clone is one base away. The chain has TRBV11-3 and TRBJ2-5, with 11 bases that match TRBD2. The CDR3 runs 15 residues. The germline V gene has CDR1 SGHNT and CDR2 YENEEA. CDR3 nucleotides: TGTGCCAGCAGCCCAAGACTAGCGGGGAACAATGAGGAGTTCTTC. It is translated as CASSPRLAGNNEEFF.

This clonotype was observed many times. This rearrangement joins TRBV7-6 to TRBJ2-5; D gene ambiguous. This CDR3 has 13 amino acids. Germline V gives CDR1 SGHVS, CDR2 FNYEAQ. V was trimmed by 3 bases and J by 5 bases, leaving 10 bases between them. The CDR3 loop reads CASSFFNPETQYF. Written as DNA, the CDR3 is TGTGCCAGCAGCTTTTTCAATCCGGAGACCCAGTACTTC.

This clonotype was seen at least ten times. The chain carries TRBV9 and TRBJ1-6; D is perhaps TRBD1 (5 bases). The length of the CDR3 is 14 residues. Germline CDR1 SGDLS, CDR2 YYNGEE. The V end lost 0 bases, the J end lost 6 bases, and 7 bases lay between the germline ends. The DNA for the CDR3 is TGTGCCAGCAGCGTAGGACAGACTAATTCACCCCTCCACTTT. Protein: CASSVGQTNSPLHF.

Only one count was recorded for this clonotype. At one boundary the junction diverges from the germline segment, which might be a read error. CDR3: CASSLGPSRRNQTQHF. The DNA for the CDR3 is TGTGCCAGCAGTTTAGGGCCGTCTCGGCGCAATCAGACCCAGCACTTT. The rearrangement uses TRBV28 and TRBJ1-5; D ambiguous. This CDR3 contains 16 residues. Looked up from germline, CDR1 is MDHEN and CDR2 is SYDVKM.

This clonotype was seen repeatedly, ten times or more. The chain combines TRBV13 with TRBJ2-1; 13 bases fit TRBD2. This CDR3 has 19 residues. After removal of 5 bases from V and 8 bases from J, the junction contained 18 bases not matched to a gene. CDR1 is PRHDT and CDR2 is FYEKMQ in the germline V gene (reference sequence). CDR3 region: CASSAKKGTSGTLKDEQFF. The CDR3 DNA reads TGTGCCAGCAGCGCTAAAAAAGGGACTAGCGGGACCCTTAAGGATGAGCAGTTCTTC.

This clonotype came up many times. CDR3 DNA sequence: TGCAGTGCCAGGTCAGACAGGGGGCCGAACACCGGGGAGCTGTTTTTT. Its protein product is CSARSDRGPNTGELFF. The chain combines TRBV20-1 with TRBJ2-2, with 10 bases matching TRBD1. The CDR3 has 16 amino acids. V lost 6 bases and J lost 0; bases outside the gene matches: 7. Germline V gives CDR1 DFQATT, CDR2 SNEGSKA (reference sequence).

This clonotype was found many times. This CDR3 is CSVRQSLAGARNEQFF. In nucleotides, the CDR3 is TGCAGCGTACGACAAAGTCTAGCGGGAGCACGGAATGAGCAGTTCTTC. The chain carries TRBV29-1 and TRBJ2-1; 10 nucleotides line up with TRBD2. The V gene end was trimmed by 6 bases and the J gene end by 7 bases; junction bases not matched to a gene: 15. Germline-derived CDR1 and CDR2 are SQVTM and ANQGSEA. CDR3 size: 16 residues.

By proportion, this clonotype is medium-sized (0.01 to 0.1%). The CDR3 DNA is TGTGCCACCCGGGAAGGGAGGGCCGGGGAGCTGTTTTTT. Residues: CATREGRAGELFF. The chain links TRBV2 to TRBJ2-2, with 7 bases lining up with TRBD2. CDR1 and CDR2 (germline): SNHLY, FYNNEI. Germline trimming cut 10 bases from V and 6 bases from J; bases unmatched to any gene: 8. The CDR3 has 13 amino acids.

This clonotype was counted many times. The rearrangement uses TRBV24-1 and TRBJ2-3; D gene uncertain. This CDR3 has 15 amino acids. Germline V gene sequence: CDR1 KGHDR, CDR2 SFDVKD. Trimming cost V 0 bases and J 0 bases, with 6 bases left between them. In nucleotides, the CDR3 is TGTGCCACCAGTGATTTGTCGGACAGCACAGATACGCAGTATTTT. Translating gives CATSDLSDSTDTQYF.

The genes are TRBV6-5 and TRBJ1-2; TRBD1 is a possible D gene (5 bases). Trimming shortened V by 0 bases and J by 7 bases, and 9 bases separated the two germline ends. The CDR3 loop spans 13 amino acids. From germline, CDR1 is MNHEY and CDR2 SVGAGI. The CDR3 region has the DNA TGTGCCAGCAGTTACTCCGAGGGGTCTGGCTACACCTTC. Translated: CASSYSEGSGYTF.